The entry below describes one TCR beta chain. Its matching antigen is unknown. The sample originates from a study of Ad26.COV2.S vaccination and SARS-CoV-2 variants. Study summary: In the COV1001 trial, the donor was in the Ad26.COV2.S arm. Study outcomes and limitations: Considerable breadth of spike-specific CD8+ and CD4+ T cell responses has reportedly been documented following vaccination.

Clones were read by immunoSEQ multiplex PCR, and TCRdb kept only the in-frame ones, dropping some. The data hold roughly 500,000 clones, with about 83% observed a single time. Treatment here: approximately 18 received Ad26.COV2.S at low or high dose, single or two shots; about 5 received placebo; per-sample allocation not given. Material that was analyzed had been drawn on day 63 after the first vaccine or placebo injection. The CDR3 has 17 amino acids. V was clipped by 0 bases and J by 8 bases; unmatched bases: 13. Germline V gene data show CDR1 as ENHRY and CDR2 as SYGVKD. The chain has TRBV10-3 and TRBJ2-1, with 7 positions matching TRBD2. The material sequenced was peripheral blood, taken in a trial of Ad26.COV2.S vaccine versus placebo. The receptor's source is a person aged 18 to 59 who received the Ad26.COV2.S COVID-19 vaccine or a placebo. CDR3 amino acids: CAISESTRREGRDEQFF. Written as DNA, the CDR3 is TGTGCCATCAGTGAGTCGACTCGGAGGGAGGGCCGAGATGAGCAGTTCTTC.